This T cell receptor beta chain comes out of a study of cytomegalovirus exposure and HLA in healthy donors. As regards this clone: The antigen is unknown.

Study-level results: Reported findings show TCR beta sequences accurately forecast HLA-A and HLA-B alleles in most subjects. The authors enumerated 150 to 200 TCR beta chains as linked to cytomegalovirus. Compared with the approximately 700-donor mean, an Asian-associated ancestry cluster reportedly had fewer N-insertions, according to a later analysis. The dataset shows that most TCR sequences were rare, while some public TCRs occurred in many donors.

Use of 60 Vbeta and 13 Jbeta primers characterized the PCR. Sequenced by immunoSEQ multiplex PCR; TCRdb stores in-frame clones only, minus some. The table lists around 93,000 clones, roughly 80% of them singletons, with roughly 3.4% in the top ten. This CDR3 spans 14 amino acids. Germline loops: CDR1 SGHAT, CDR2 FQNNGV. With 3 bases removed from V and 5 bases from J, the gap between germline ends came to 10 bases. The V gene is TRBV11-2, the J gene TRBJ2-2; weak D call: TRBD1 (6 bases). The TCR was taken from a man under 40 in good health and CMV-seropositive. The sample was PBMCs. CDR3 region: CASSFSGVTGELFF. CDR3 bases: TGTGCCAGCAGCTTTTCAGGGGTAACCGGGGAGCTGTTTTTT.